The 10 T cell receptor beta chains reported below all come from one sample, sequenced in a study of blood T cell repertoires in COVID-19. The data were produced by immunoSEQ multiplex PCR, yet TCRdb's version contains in-frame clones alone and is incomplete. There are over 250,000 clones in the sample; 85% occur only once, and 10% to 15% lies in the top ten. Sequenced sample: peripheral blood. Receptor source: a human donor in a cohort sampled during active COVID-19.

J is TRBJ2-7 and V is TRBV11-2, with a tentative D call TRBD1 (6 bases). This CDR3 has 13 amino acids. Germline CDR1 and CDR2: SGHAT and FQNNGV. V lost 5 bases and J lost 4, with 12 bases in between. CDR3: CASSITGKYEQYF. CDR3 coding DNA: TGTGCCAGCAGCATCACAGGGAAGTACGAGCAGTACTTC.

On this clone: A read error may produce the germline difference seen at one junction end. The chain combines TRBV4-3 with TRBJ2-7; D may be TRBD2 (6 bases). The germline gives CDR1 LGHNA, CDR2 YSLEER. The CDR3 is 17 amino acids. The CDR3 loop is CASSQDIALARSYEQYF. The CDR3 nucleotides read TGCGCCAGCAGTCAAGATATTGCCCTAGCGCGCTCCTACGAGCAGTACTTC.

CDR3 DNA sequence: TGTGCCAGCAGTTTCCCCCAGGGCAGTACCGGGGAGCTGTTTTTT. The encoded protein is CASSFPQGSTGELFF. The chain is built from TRBV28 and TRBJ2-2, with a possible D match to TRBD1 (5 bases). The CDR3 runs to 15 residues. The V end lost 3 bases, the J end lost 5 bases, and 13 bases lay between the germline ends. Germline values: CDR1 MDHEN, CDR2 SYDVKM.

This chain uses TRBV6-6 with TRBJ1-5, with a weak D call TRBD1 (5 bases). The V end lost 6 bases, the J end lost 7 bases, and 22 bases lay between the germline ends. The germline V gene has CDR1 MNHNY and CDR2 SVGAGI (reference sequence). The length of the CDR3 is 16 residues. As DNA, the CDR3 is TGTGCCAGCAGCACCCACCTTCAGGGAGGATGGCAGCCCCAGCATTTT. This translates into CASSTHLQGGWQPQHF.

The chain is built from TRBV28 and TRBJ1-5; 7 bases map to TRBD1. The CDR3 totals 15 residues. V gave up 5 bases and J gave up 6 bases; unmatched junction bases: 10. CDR1 is MDHEN and CDR2 is SYDVKM in the germline V gene. In DNA, the CDR3 is TGTGCCAGCAGTCTCCACAGGGGAATCAGTCAGCCCCAGCATTTT. Translated, it gives CASSLHRGISQPQHF.

This chain connects TRBV6-5 to TRBJ2-1; 7 positions agree with TRBD2. The CDR3 consists of 15 residues. Trimming cost V 7 bases and J 5 bases; bases outside gene matches: 11. CDR1 and CDR2 from the germline V gene are MNHEY and SVGAGI. CDR3 sequence (DNA): TGTGCCAGCACGCAACTCGGGACTAATAACAATGAGCAGTTCTTC. Translating it yields CASTQLGTNNNEQFF.

The CDR3 here is CASSYRGGNQPQHF. As DNA, the CDR3 is TGTGCCAGCAGTTATCGGGGGGGCAATCAGCCCCAGCATTTT. The chain couples TRBV6-6 to TRBJ1-5, with a possible D match to TRBD1 (5 bases). The CDR3 sequence is 14 residues long. The germline V and J ends were trimmed by 3 bases and 2 bases, with 8 bases remaining between them. CDR1 and CDR2 (germline): MNHNY, SVGAGI (reference sequence).

The rearrangement uses TRBV7-8 and TRBJ2-3; D gene unclear. The length of the CDR3 is 13 residues. V was clipped by 1 base and J by 3 bases, with 5 bases between them. Per the germline V gene, CDR1 is SGHVS and CDR2 is FQNEAQ. CDR3 region: CASSLGLTDTQYF. The CDR3 DNA sequence: TGTGCCAGCAGCTTAGGCCTAACAGATACGCAGTATTTT.

Of note for this clone: Different DNA sequences within this sample yield the same CDR3. The rearrangement uses TRBV5-1 and TRBJ1-1; D might be TRBD1 (5 bases). Germline lookup yields CDR1 SGHRS and CDR2 YFSETQ. With 2 bases removed from V and 3 bases from J, the gap between germline ends came to 8 bases. The CDR3 is 13 residues long. The CDR3 loop reads CASSFSGDTEAFF. CDR3 coding DNA: TGCGCCAGCAGCTTTTCGGGGGACACTGAAGCTTTCTTT.

V is TRBV11-2 and J is TRBJ2-3; 8 bases map to TRBD1. CDR3 length equals 14 residues. Per the germline V gene, CDR1 is SGHAT and CDR2 is FQNNGV. Trimming cost V 5 bases and J 3 bases; bases outside gene matches: 4. The CDR3 region is CASSATGGTDTQYF. CDR3 sequence (DNA): TGTGCCAGCAGCGCAACAGGGGGGACAGATACGCAGTATTTT. The complete variable domain, with remaining parts taken from reference TRBV11-2 and TRBJ2-3, reads EAGVAQSPRYKIIEKRQSVAFWCNPISGHATLYWYQQILGQGPKLLIQFQNNGVVDDSQLPKDRFSAERLKGVDSTLKIQPAKLEDSAVYLCASSATGGTDTQYFGPGTRLTVL.